The TCR beta chain described here comes from a study of Ad26.COV2.S vaccination and SARS-CoV-2 variants. As for the study in general: Once, or twice with 56 days between doses, Ad26.COV2.S was given intramuscularly. Study-level points and caveats: The authors reported substantial breadth in spike-specific CD8+ and CD4+ T cell responses after vaccination.

Measured with immunoSEQ multiplex PCR; TCRdb has only the in-frame clones, and not every one. The sample has 400,000 to 450,000 clones, about nine tenths seen once; the top ten hold more than 1.5%. Notes on this clone: Its antigen is not identified.

Treatment noted: roughly 20 received Ad26.COV2.S at low or high dose, single or two shots; a few received placebo; per-sample allocation not given. The samples were gathered on day 63 after the first injection of vaccine or placebo. V was cut by 3 bases and J by 2 bases, with 15 bases left in between. This CDR3 contains 15 residues. Germline-derived CDR1 and CDR2 are SQVTM and ANQGSEA. V and J are TRBV29-1 and TRBJ2-3; no reliable D call. The receptor was derived from a person aged 18-60 years who received the Ad26.COV2.S COVID-19 vaccine or a placebo. Sequencing was performed on peripheral blood, taken in a trial of Ad26.COV2.S vaccine versus placebo. The CDR3 reads CSVEFPRHYTDTQYF. For the CDR3, the DNA is TGCAGCGTTGAGTTTCCCCGGCATTACACAGATACGCAGTATTTT.